A selection of T cell receptor beta chains follows, all from one sample in a study of shared clonotypes between healthy human individuals. The assay was immunoSEQ multiplex PCR, and TCRdb's table has in-frame clones only and misses some. This table has roughly 2,000,000 clones, around 95% appearing once. Sequenced input: naive CD8+ T cells from PBMCs. The receptors were gathered from a young man in good health. Some clones in this sample may be carry-over from other donors' samples. Each CDR3 is given with its conserved first and last residue. Fields, in order: D gene, clone size, V gene, J gene, CDR3 DNA, CDR3 protein. D genes are given only for firm matches. Clone size, where shown, is once, few, many, or a class for clones that have expanded.

TRBD2	.	TRBV7-6	TRBJ2-7	TGTGCCAGCAGCTTAGTGGCCCGGGAGGGCCCTAGCGAGCAGTACTTC	CASSLVAREGPSEQYF
.	.	TRBV27	TRBJ2-7	TGTGCCAGCGGGGTTCCCTACGAGCAGTACTTC	CASGVPYEQYF
TRBD2	.	TRBV27	TRBJ2-3	TGTGCCAGCAGTTTACGGGGACTAGCGGGAGCAGATACGCAGTATTTT	CASSLRGLAGADTQYF
.	.	TRBV7-9	TRBJ2-7	TGTGCCAGCACCATAGTAGGGGGGAACTCCTACGAGCAGTACTTC	CASTIVGGNSYEQYF
.	.	TRBV4-1	TRBJ2-1	TGCGCCAGCAGCCAAGACAGGGGGGGTGGCAATGAGCAGTTCTTC	CASSQDRGGGNEQFF
TRBD2	.	TRBV4-1	TRBJ2-3	TGCGCCAGCAGCCCAGTTCCCTGGACTAGCGGGAAAACAGATACGCAGTATTTT	CASSPVPWTSGKTDTQYF
TRBD1	.	TRBV6-1	TRBJ2-1	TGTGCCAGCAGTGAAATGGGACAGGGGTACAATGAGCAGTTCTTC	CASSEMGQGYNEQFF
TRBD2	.	TRBV4-1	TRBJ2-1	TGCGCCAGCAGCCTAAGACCTATAGCGGGAGACTCCTACAATGAGCAGTTCTTC	CASSLRPIAGDSYNEQFF
TRBD2	.	TRBV19	TRBJ2-1	TGTGCCAGTAGTATAGATCGGACTGGGACTAGGTCCTACAATGAGCAGTTCTTC	CASSIDRTGTRSYNEQFF
TRBD1	.	TRBV7-2	TRBJ2-1	TGTGCCAGCAGCTTAATGTGGACCGGGACAGGGGATTACAATGAGCAGTTCTTC	CASSLMWTGTGDYNEQFF
.	few	TRBV19	TRBJ1-1	TGTGCCAGTAGTCCCGTCCCTGACACGGCCCCTGAAGCTTTCTTT	CASSPVPDTAPEAFF
.	.	TRBV7-9	TRBJ1-2	TGTGCCAGCAGCTTAGCTGTGGGGGGCCGCTATGGCTACACCTTC	CASSLAVGGRYGYTF
.	.	TRBV27	TRBJ2-7	TGTGCCAGCAAGGGTAGTCCCTACGAGCAGTACTTC	CASKGSPYEQYF
.	.	TRBV25-1	TRBJ2-1	TGTGCCAGCAGTGGCCCTACGGGACAAGCTACGCATGAGCAGTTCTTC	CASSGPTGQATHEQFF
.	.	TRBV5-6	TRBJ2-3	TGTGCCAGCAGCGCCCCACTCGCCCCAGATACGCAGTATTTT	CASSAPLAPDTQYF
.	.	TRBV4-3	TRBJ2-5	TGCGCCAGCAGCCAAGATGATAGGGCTCCTCCCGATGGGACCCAGTACTTC	CASSQDDRAPPDGTQYF
.	once	TRBV11-1	TRBJ1-4	TGTGCCAGCAGCTCCTACTTCACAACTAATGAAAAACTGTTTTTT	CASSSYFTTNEKLFF
.	.	TRBV15	TRBJ1-5	TGTGCCACCAGCAGAGGGGGGTTCCTAGGTCAGCCCCAGCATTTT	CATSRGGFLGQPQHF
TRBD1	once	TRBV19	TRBJ1-5	TGTGCCAGTAGACAGGGGCTCAATCAGCCCCAGCATTTT	CASRQGLNQPQHF
.	.	TRBV6-5	TRBJ2-7	TGTGCCAGCAGTGACAGAACTAAGGACGAGCAGTACTTC	CASSDRTKDEQYF
.	few	TRBV7-2	TRBJ1-5	TGTGCCAGCAGCTTTTACGGTCAGCCCCAGCATTTT	CASSFYGQPQHF
.	.	TRBV7-9	TRBJ1-2	TGTGCCAGCACCCCCCCAGAGACTACAGAGACCTATGGCTACACCTTC	CASTPPETTETYGYTF
TRBD2	.	TRBV28	TRBJ2-1	TGTGCCAGCAGTTTAGCGGGGGACAATGAGCAGTTCTTC	CASSLAGDNEQFF
.	.	TRBV9	TRBJ2-1	TGTGCCAGCAGCGTATCCTGGGGACCTTACAATGAGCAGTTCTTC	CASSVSWGPYNEQFF
TRBD1	.	TRBV23-1	TRBJ1-5	TGCGCCAGCAAGGGACAGGGAGGCAATCAGCCCCAGCATTTT	CASKGQGGNQPQHF
.	.	TRBV4-2	TRBJ2-1	TGTGCCAGCAGCTCTAAGAGGGGGTACAATGAGCAGTTCTTC	CASSSKRGYNEQFF
TRBD1	.	TRBV10-3	TRBJ2-1	TGTGCCATCCTCCAGGGGGCTACTACCAATGAGCAGTTCTTC	CAILQGATTNEQFF
TRBD2	.	TRBV18	TRBJ2-2	TGTGCCCTCCGGCAGGCGGGAGCCTTCACCGGGGAGCTGTTTTTT	CALRQAGAFTGELFF
.	.	TRBV27	TRBJ1-2	TGTGCCAGCAGTTTATTGGGTGATCAGGGGGGCTACACCTTC	CASSLLGDQGGYTF
.	.	TRBV7-8	TRBJ1-1	TGTGCCAGCAGCCCTAACCCCCCCTGGGACACTGAAGCTTTCTTT	CASSPNPPWDTEAFF
.	once	TRBV29-1	TRBJ2-1	TGCAGCGTTGGGTCCCGGGGGCGGTCCTACAATGAGCAGTTCTTC	CSVGSRGRSYNEQFF
TRBD1	.	TRBV7-9	TRBJ2-7	TGTGCCAGCAGCTACGGACAGGACGAGCAGTACTTC	CASSYGQDEQYF
TRBD2	.	TRBV7-9	TRBJ2-1	TGTGCCAGCAGCTTAGAACTAGCGGGAGGCCACAATGAGCAGTTCTTC	CASSLELAGGHNEQFF
.	once	TRBV7-9	TRBJ2-2	TGTGCCAGCAGCTCGAGCCGAGACACCGGGGAGCTGTTTTTT	CASSSSRDTGELFF
.	.	TRBV6-6	TRBJ2-7	TGTGCCAGCAGTTACATGGTTCCCGGTCCCCGGGACGAGCAGTACTTC	CASSYMVPGPRDEQYF
.	.	TRBV7-2	TRBJ1-1	TGTGCCAGCAGCTCTGCGTCGGACACTGAAGCTTTCTTT	CASSSASDTEAFF
TRBD1	.	TRBV9	TRBJ2-2	TGTGCCAGCAGCGCCTCCGTGGACAGGGACACCGGGGAGCTGTTTTTT	CASSASVDRDTGELFF
.	.	TRBV4-2	TRBJ2-5	TGTGCCAGCAGCCTAAAGGAGAATTGGGGGGCGGGAGAGACCCAGTACTTC	CASSLKENWGAGETQYF
TRBD1	.	TRBV27	TRBJ2-7	TGTGCCAGCAGTTCACCCGGGACAGCTACTTACGAGCAGTACTTC	CASSSPGTATYEQYF
.	.	TRBV14	TRBJ2-7	TGTGCCAGCAGCCCCCTGGGTGAACTAGCAGGCGACGAGCAGTACTTC	CASSPLGELAGDEQYF
.	.	TRBV28	TRBJ1-1	TGTGCCAGCAGTTTACAGGGCTGGAACACTGAAGCTTTCTTT	CASSLQGWNTEAFF
.	.	TRBV9	TRBJ2-6	TGTGCCAGCAGCGTAGATGGGGGGAACGTCCTGACTTTC	CASSVDGGNVLTF
.	.	TRBV4-1	TRBJ2-7	TGCGCCAGCAGCCAAGATCTCAAGACTAGATCCTACGAGCAGTACTTC	CASSQDLKTRSYEQYF
.	.	TRBV7-3	TRBJ1-2	TGTGCCAGCAGCTTAGCTCTAGCGTTCAAGCCTAACTATGGCTACACCTTC	CASSLALAFKPNYGYTF
.	.	TRBV6-1	TRBJ2-5	TGTGCCAGCAGTGAAATCCTGTCCCAAGAGACCCAGTACTTC	CASSEILSQETQYF
TRBD2	once	TRBV7-2	TRBJ2-7	TGTGCCAGCAGCTCCATAGCGGGAGTCTACGAGCAGTACTTC	CASSSIAGVYEQYF
TRBD1	once	TRBV2	TRBJ2-7	TGTGCCAGCAGTGAATTAGGGGGCAGGAGTAGCGTCTCCTACGAGCAGTACTTC	CASSELGGRSSVSYEQYF